A selection of T cell receptor beta chains follows, all from one sample in a study of CD8 T cells in Susac syndrome. TCRdb recomputed calls from the immunoSEQ multiplex PCR reads with MiXCR, one row per CDR3 protein. Here the sample spans about 200,000 distinct CDR3 sequences, 85% to 95% being singletons. Sequencing used CD4+ T cells from PBMCs. The receptors derive from a human donor with multiple sclerosis. CDR3s include the opening cysteine and the closing phenylalanine or tryptophan. A D gene is named only where the DNA matches it firmly. Clone size is not always given. Where it is, it says once, few, many or a class for expanded clones.

clone_size j_call v_call d_call cdr3_nt cdr3_aa
- TRBJ2-3 TRBV7-9 - TGTGCCAGCAGCCGGCCAGGAGATACGCAGTATTTT CASSRPGDTQYF
- TRBJ1-2 TRBV25-1 - TGTGCCAGCAGTGAAAATGCAGGGTTTTATGGCTACACCTTC CASSENAGFYGYTF
- TRBJ1-2 TRBV30 - TGTGCCTACCCAATGAGGGTCGGCTATGGCTACACCTTC CAYPMRVGYGYTF
- TRBJ1-1 TRBV20-1 - TGCAGTGGAGTCCGCGATAACACTGAAGCTTTCTTT CSGVRDNTEAFF
once TRBJ2-7 TRBV9 - TGTGCCAGCAGCGTAGGAAACGAGTGGGCCTACGAGCAGTACTTC CASSVGNEWAYEQYF
- TRBJ2-2 TRBV29-1 - TGCAGCGTTGGGGCAGGGACGAACACCGGGGAGCTGTTTTTT CSVGAGTNTGELFF
- TRBJ2-5 TRBV29-1 TRBD2 TGCAGCGTTGTGACACTAAGCGGGGGGCTCCAGTACTTC CSVVTLSGGLQYF
- TRBJ2-3 TRBV23-1 TRBD2 TGCGCCAGCAGTCAATCGGCCCGCCTTAGCGGGGCATCCACAGATACGCAGTATTTT CASSQSARLSGASTDTQYF
- TRBJ1-6 TRBV27 - TGTGCCAGCAGTTTTACAGGAGCCTATAATTCACCCCTCCACTTT CASSFTGAYNSPLHF
- TRBJ1-1 TRBV30 - TGTGCCTGGAGCTTGTCGGCAGGGGACTTGAACACTGAAGCTTTCTTT CAWSLSAGDLNTEAFF
- TRBJ1-6 TRBV25-1 - TGTGCCAGCAGTGAATCGGGGGCATGGAATTCACCCCTCCACTTT CASSESGAWNSPLHF
once TRBJ2-1 TRBV2 TRBD2 TGTGCCAGCAGTGGGATTAGCGGGGGAAACAATGAGCAGTTCTTC CASSGISGGNNEQFF
- TRBJ1-2 TRBV20-1 - TGCAGTCCCCGGGATGGCTACACCTTC CSPRDGYTF
- TRBJ2-1 TRBV30 - TGTGCCTGGAGTCTAAACTACAATGAGCAGTTCTTC CAWSLNYNEQFF
- TRBJ1-1 TRBV4-2 - TGTGCCAGCAGCCAAGAGGGACATACGAACACTGAAGCTTTCTTT CASSQEGHTNTEAFF
- TRBJ2-1 TRBV20-1 - TGCAGTGCTAGAGATCAGTCTTACAATGAGCAGTTCTTC CSARDQSYNEQFF
- TRBJ2-5 TRBV7-3 - TGTGCCAGCAGCTTCGGTAGCCAGGAGACCCAGTACTTC CASSFGSQETQYF
- TRBJ2-1 TRBV6-2/TRBV6-3 - TGTGCCAGCAGTTACTACAATGAGCAGCTCTTC CASSYYNEQLF